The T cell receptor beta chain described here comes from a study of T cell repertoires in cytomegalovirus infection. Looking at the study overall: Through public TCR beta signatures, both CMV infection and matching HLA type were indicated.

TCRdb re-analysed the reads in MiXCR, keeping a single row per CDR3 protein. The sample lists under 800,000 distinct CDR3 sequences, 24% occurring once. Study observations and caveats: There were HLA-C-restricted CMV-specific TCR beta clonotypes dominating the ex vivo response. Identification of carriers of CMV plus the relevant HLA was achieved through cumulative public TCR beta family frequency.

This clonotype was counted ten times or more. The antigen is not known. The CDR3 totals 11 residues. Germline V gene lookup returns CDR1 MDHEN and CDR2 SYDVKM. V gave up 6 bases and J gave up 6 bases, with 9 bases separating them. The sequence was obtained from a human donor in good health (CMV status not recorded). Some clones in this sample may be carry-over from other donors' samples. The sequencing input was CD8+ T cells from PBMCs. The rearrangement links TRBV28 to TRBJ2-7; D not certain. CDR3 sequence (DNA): TGTGCCAGCAGAATCGGCTCCGAGCAGTACGTC. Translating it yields CASRIGSEQYV.